Following are 32 T cell receptor beta chains from one sample sequenced in a study of T cells in Graves' hyperthyroidism and ophthalmopathy. TCR beta CDR3 region amplification was performed from RNA transcripts. The primer set for the first-round RT-PCR of the TCR CDR3 was HTBI. TCRdb re-called the multiplex PCR reads through MiXCR, storing one row per CDR3 protein. The sample yields roughly 160,000 distinct CDR3 sequences, about 9.4% seen once. Sequenced input: blood. These receptors were taken from a woman between 18 and 30 years old with Graves' hyperthyroidism that later progressed to Graves' ophthalmopathy.

This clonotype was recorded at least ten times. The rearrangement uses TRBV18 and TRBJ1-1, with D hard to call. The V end was cut by 3 bases, the J end by 8 bases, with 7 bases between. Germline-derived CDR1 and CDR2 are KGHSH and LQKENI. This CDR3 has 11 amino acids. The CDR3 sequence: CASSPMGEAFF. The CDR3 DNA reads TGTGCCAGCTCACCGATGGGGGAAGCTTTCTTT.

This clonotype was detected ten times or more. CDR3 amino acids: CSVGVSSEYEQYF. The CDR3 coding sequence is TGCAGCGTCGGGGTATCCTCGGAGTACGAGCAGTACTTC. The chain carries TRBV29-1 and TRBJ2-7; a possible D gene is TRBD2 (5 bases). V lost 6 bases and J lost 4, with 16 bases in between. CDR3 length equals 13 residues. In germline, CDR1 is SQVTM, CDR2 ANQGSEA.

In this sample, this clonotype turned up many times. V gene TRBV20-1 combines with J gene TRBJ2-7; a possible D gene is TRBD2 (6 bases). This CDR3 contains 12 residues. Trimming stripped 7 bases from V and 2 bases from J, with 12 bases between. Germline CDR1 DFQATT, CDR2 SNEGSKA (reference sequence). In DNA, the CDR3 is TGCAGTGTCCTCGCGGGGACCTACGAGCAGTACTTC. Its translation is CSVLAGTYEQYF.

This clonotype was detected only a few times. The J gene is TRBJ2-3, the V gene TRBV28, with no clear D. Germline CDR1 reads MDHEN; CDR2 reads SYDVKM. Trimming shortened V by 3 bases and J by 2 bases, and 12 bases separated the two germline ends. The CDR3 runs to 15 residues. CDR3 residues: CASSFAGLVTDTQYF. CDR3 nucleotides: TGTGCCAGCAGTTTTGCCGGTTTAGTCACAGATACGCAGTATTTT.

The table lists this clonotype with many counts. The rearrangement uses TRBV27 and TRBJ2-7, with a tentative D call TRBD2 (6 bases). The CDR3 is made up of 14 amino acids. Trimming took off 3 bases at V and 6 bases at J, with 15 bases between the two ends. CDR1 and CDR2 from the germline V gene are MNHEY and SMNVEV (reference sequence). In DNA, the CDR3 is TGTGCCAGCAGTTTCTTGCGGGGCCTCGGCGAGCAGTACTTC. It translates to CASSFLRGLGEQYF.

This clonotype was counted at least ten times. The V gene is TRBV13, the J gene TRBJ1-1, with D possibly matching TRBD1 (6 bases). Germline CDR1 PRHDT, CDR2 FYEKMQ (reference sequence). The V end was cut by 5 bases, the J end by 7 bases, with 11 bases between. The CDR3 has 12 amino acids. The CDR3: CASSTGQFEAFF. Here the CDR3 DNA reads TGTGCCAGCAGCACCGGACAGTTTGAAGCTTTCTTT.

This clonotype was picked up many times. V and J are TRBV28 and TRBJ2-7; D ambiguous. Trimming cost V 3 bases and J 4 bases, with 7 bases left between them. The CDR3 spans 12 residues. Germline values: CDR1 MDHEN, CDR2 SYDVKM. CDR3 residues: CASSFRVYEQYF. The CDR3 region has the DNA TGTGCCAGCAGTTTTCGGGTATACGAGCAGTACTTC.

Remarks on this clonotype: With a much larger clone just one base away, this may be a read error. Because it lacks the conserved phenylalanine or tryptophan at the end, this CDR3 is likely a read error. This sequence joins TRBV18 and TRBJ1-2, with D perhaps TRBD1 (5 bases). Trimming shortened V by 6 bases and J by 0 bases, and 14 bases separated the two germline ends. The CDR3 consists of 15 residues. CDR1 is KGHSH, CDR2 LQKENI, per germline. The CDR3 is CASSTTRDANYGYTS. Written as DNA, the CDR3 is TGTGCCAGCTCCACAACCCGGGACGCTAACTATGGCTACACCTCC.

This clonotype was recorded many times. The chain joins TRBV29-1 to TRBJ1-4, with a possible D match to TRBD1 (6 bases). The germline CDR1 and CDR2 sequences are SQVTM and ANQGSEA. The CDR3 runs 14 residues. With 7 bases removed from V and 7 bases from J, the gap between germline ends came to 19 bases. This CDR3 is CSAVGHYGVEKLFF. CDR3 in DNA: TGCAGCGCTGTGGGACATTACGGCGTTGAAAAACTGTTTTTT.

This clonotype was counted a few times. The rearrangement links TRBV5-6 to TRBJ2-1; 9 nucleotides match TRBD2. With 0 bases clipped from V and 7 bases from J, the junction kept 5 bases outside the gene matches. CDR3 length equals 15 residues. The germline V gene encodes CDR1 SGHDT and CDR2 YYEEEE. CDR3 coding DNA: TGTGCCAGCAGCTTGGCACTAGCGGGTTTAAATGAGCAGTTCTTC. It codes for CASSLALAGLNEQFF.

Many counts were recorded for this clonotype. The rearrangement joins TRBV28 to TRBJ1-1; the D gene is possibly TRBD1 (5 bases). The CDR3 runs 12 residues. V lost 3 bases and J lost 11, with 13 bases in between. Germline-derived CDR1 and CDR2 are MDHEN and SYDVKM. CDR3 in amino acids: CASSLGGLLAFF. The CDR3 DNA reads TGTGCCAGCAGTTTGGGGGGGTTGTTGGCTTTCTTT.

This clonotype was recorded many times. This chain joins TRBV5-1 and TRBJ2-1; D unclear. This CDR3 contains 14 residues. Trimming took 0 bases from V and 7 from J, leaving 11 bases between them. CDR1 SGHRS and CDR2 YFSETQ come from the germline V gene. The CDR3 sequence is CASSLEGKRNEQFF. The CDR3 nucleotides are TGCGCCAGCAGCTTGGAAGGAAAAAGGAATGAGCAGTTCTTC.

This clonotype was recorded at least ten times. The genes are TRBV5-1 and TRBJ2-3; 8 bases agree with TRBD1. The germline CDR1 and CDR2 sequences are SGHRS and YFSETQ. Germline trimming cut 4 bases from V and 0 bases from J; bases unmatched to any gene: 7. This CDR3 comprises 16 residues. The CDR3 loop is CASSNQGAPSTDTQYF. The DNA of the CDR3 is TGCGCCAGCAGCAACCAGGGGGCACCTAGCACAGATACGCAGTATTTT. Drawing the rest from reference TRBV5-1 and TRBJ2-3, the complete variable domain is KAGVTQTPRYLIKTRGQQVTLSCSPISGHRSVSWYQQTPGQGLQFLFEYFSETQRNKGNFPGRFSGRQFSNSRSEMNVSTLELGDSALYLCASSNQGAPSTDTQYFGPGTRLTVL.

This clonotype has ten or more counts. The rearrangement links TRBV11-2 to TRBJ1-6; no clear D. The V gene lost 3 bases and the J gene lost 9 bases, with 12 bases spanning the gap. Germline CDR1 and CDR2: SGHAT and FQNNGV. The CDR3 is 14 residues long. The CDR3 sequence: CASSFSELVSPLHF. CDR3 DNA sequence: TGTGCCAGCAGCTTTTCGGAGCTGGTTTCACCCCTCCACTTT.

This clonotype occurred many times. This sequence joins TRBV19 and TRBJ1-5; tentatively, D is TRBD1 (6 bases). Trimming took off 3 bases at V and 11 bases at J, with 17 bases between the two ends. The CDR3 sequence is 14 residues long. CDR1 LNHDA and CDR2 SQIVND come from the germline V gene (reference sequence). The CDR3 reads CASSIQVGAATQHF. The CDR3 nucleotides read TGTGCCAGTAGTATTCAGGTGGGGGCGGCGACCCAGCATTTT.

The chain couples TRBV30 to TRBJ1-1; D is undetermined. CDR3 length: 14 amino acids. Trimming removed 1 base from V and 6 bases from J, with 15 bases in between. Germline-derived CDR1 and CDR2 are GTSNPN and SVGIG (reference sequence). The CDR3 region is CAWSGGLGRAEAFF. The CDR3 region has the DNA TGTGCCTGGAGTGGTGGGTTGGGGAGGGCTGAAGCTTTCTTT.

At least ten counts were recorded for this clonotype. The chain uses TRBV2 and TRBJ2-5; TRBD2 matches at 7 bases. The CDR3 totals 15 residues. J lost 0 bases, V lost 3 bases, and 4 bases had no gene match. Per germline, CDR1 SNHLY and CDR2 FYNNEI. CDR3 in DNA: TGTGCCAGCAGTGAGCAGCGGGGCTACCAAGAGACCCAGTACTTC. Amino acids: CASSEQRGYQETQYF. The variable domain in full, completed from reference TRBV2 and TRBJ2-5, reads EPEVTQTPSHQVTQMGQEVILRCVPISNHLYFYWYRQILGQKVEFLVSFYNNEISEKSEIFDDQFSVERPDGSNFTLKIRSTKLEDSAMYFCASSEQRGYQETQYFGPGTRLLVL.

This clonotype was seen many times. The rearrangement uses TRBV28 and TRBJ2-1; D is unclear. The CDR3 is 12 residues long. V dropped 3 bases and J dropped 7 bases, with 7 bases sitting between them. CDR1 is MDHEN, CDR2 SYDVKM, per germline. CDR3 sequence: CASSFQENEQFF. The CDR3 DNA follows: TGTGCCAGCAGTTTCCAGGAGAATGAGCAGTTCTTC.

This clonotype has a count of ten or more. The rearrangement uses TRBV24-1 and TRBJ1-5; 9 nucleotides align to TRBD1. The germline gives CDR1 KGHDR, CDR2 SFDVKD. V was clipped by 2 bases and J by 5 bases; unmatched bases: 6. The CDR3 extends over 16 amino acids. CDR3: CATSDSTGGRDQPQHF. The CDR3 coding sequence is TGTGCCACCAGTGATTCGACAGGGGGGAGAGATCAGCCCCAGCATTTT.

This chain connects TRBV29-1 to TRBJ2-7, with TRBD1 matching 12 bases. With V trimmed by 6 bases and J by 7 bases, 22 bases remained unmatched. CDR3 length: 18 amino acids. CDR1 SQVTM and CDR2 ANQGSEA come from the germline V gene. CDR3 coding DNA: TGCAGCGTGGCGGGGGGGACAGGGGGCGCCCCCGGTACCTTTGAGCAGTACTTC. Its translation is CSVAGGTGGAPGTFEQYF.

This clonotype has at least ten counts. The gene calls are TRBV28 and TRBJ2-3; tentatively, D is TRBD2 (5 bases). The V and J ends lost 3 bases and 2 bases respectively, with 12 bases between them. Germline CDR1 is MDHEN and CDR2 is SYDVKM. CDR3 length equals 15 residues. CDR3 amino acids: CASSFTSRVTDTQYF. CDR3 in DNA: TGTGCCAGCAGTTTTACTAGTAGAGTCACAGATACGCAGTATTTT.

The chain couples TRBV20-1 to TRBJ1-1; 7 bases map to TRBD1. Trimming removed 5 bases from V and 7 bases from J; junction bases left unmatched: 13. Germline lookup yields CDR1 DFQATT and CDR2 SNEGSKA (reference sequence). This CDR3 is 14 amino acids long. CDR3 DNA: TGCAGTGCTTCCTACGACAGGGCGGCCTTTGAAGCTTTCTTT. Its protein product is CSASYDRAAFEAFF.

This clonotype was counted at least ten times. V usage is TRBV29-1 and J usage is TRBJ2-7; the D gene is possibly TRBD1 (6 bases). The CDR3 consists of 14 residues. Germline V gives CDR1 SQVTM, CDR2 ANQGSEA. V gave up 6 bases and J gave up 2 bases, with 17 bases separating them. The DNA for the CDR3 is TGCAGCGTAACTACAGGGAGAATCCCCTACGAGCAGTACTTC. Protein sequence: CSVTTGRIPYEQYF.

This clonotype occurred many times. This rearrangement joins TRBV7-9 to TRBJ1-1; TRBD1 might be the D (5 bases). The V gene's germline CDR1 is SEHNR and CDR2 FQNEAQ (reference sequence). V was pared by 5 bases and J by 1 base, with 20 bases between. The CDR3 totals 17 residues. CDR3 DNA sequence: TGTGCCAGCAGCACCCGGGACTCAAAAGGGGAGAACACTGAAGCTTTCTTT. It yields the protein CASSTRDSKGENTEAFF.

A note on this clonotype: A read error is possible here, since a much larger clone lies one base away. V gene TRBV3-1 combines with J gene TRBJ2-5; D is ambiguous. V gave up 0 bases and J gave up 2 bases, with 16 bases separating them. Per germline, CDR1 LGHDT and CDR2 YNNKEL (reference sequence). The CDR3 length is 17 residues. The CDR3 loop reads CASSQDWRGVPQETQYF. The DNA of the CDR3 is TGTGCCAGCAGCCAAGATTGGCGTGGGGTCCCTCAAGAGACCCAGTACTTC.

In its sample, this clonotype was seen a few times. This chain links TRBV15 with TRBJ1-6; tentatively, D is TRBD1 (6 bases). CDR1 is LNHNV and CDR2 is YYDKDF in the germline V gene (reference sequence). The ends were cut back, 2 bases at V and 0 bases at J, with 17 bases in the middle. The CDR3 covers 19 residues. CDR3: CATSRNTGITSSYNSPLHF. DNA for the CDR3: TGTGCCACCAGCAGAAATACAGGGATTACAAGCTCCTATAATTCACCCCTCCACTTT.

This chain connects TRBV19 to TRBJ1-5; no reliable D call. CDR1 LNHDA and CDR2 SQIVND come from the germline V gene (reference sequence). V was cut by 4 bases and J by 5 bases, with 9 bases left in between. The length of the CDR3 is 13 residues. CDR3 residues: CASSKGRHQPQHF. The CDR3 bases are TGTGCCAGTAGTAAAGGACGGCATCAGCCCCAGCATTTT. The complete variable domain, with remaining parts taken from reference TRBV19 and TRBJ1-5, reads DGGITQSPKYLFRKEGQNVTLSCEQNLNHDAMYWYRQDPGQGLRLIYYSQIVNDFQKGDIAEGYSVSREKKESFPLTVTSAQKNPTAFYLCASSKGRHQPQHFGDGTRLSIL.

On this clonotype itself: A much larger clonotype is one base distant, so this may be a read error. The chain uses TRBV19 and TRBJ1-5; 10 bases are shared with TRBD1. V lost 4 bases and J lost 5; bases outside the gene matches: 5. The CDR3 has 15 residues. Germline V CDR1 and CDR2: LNHDA, SQIVND (reference sequence). The CDR3, as DNA: TGTGCCAGTAGTACGGGACAGGGGATTTATCAGCCCCAGCATTTT. Translation: CASSTGQGIYQPQHF.

In this sample, this clonotype turned up many times. In nucleotides, the CDR3 is TGCAGTGCCGAGGCAGGGTCCCGAAACACCATATATTTT. Protein sequence: CSAEAGSRNTIYF. The chain is built from TRBV20-1 and TRBJ1-3, with a tentative D call TRBD1 (5 bases). V was pared by 6 bases and J by 5 bases, with 14 bases between. Germline V CDR1 and CDR2: DFQATT, SNEGSKA (reference sequence). There are 13 residues in the CDR3.

This clonotype was seen many times. The rearrangement uses TRBV28 and TRBJ2-1; 8 bases fit TRBD2. This CDR3 has 15 residues. Germline-derived CDR1 and CDR2 are MDHEN and SYDVKM. V gave up 9 bases and J gave up 6 bases; unmatched junction bases: 13. CDR3 sequence (DNA): TGTGCCAGTGCAACCGAGGGACTAGTGGCCAATGAGCAGTTCTTC. Translating gives CASATEGLVANEQFF. Full variable domain (outside the CDR3, taken from reference TRBV28 and TRBJ2-1): DVKVTQSSRYLVKRTGEKVFLECVQDMDHENMFWYRQDPGLGLRLIYFSYDVKMKEKGDIPEGYSVSREKKERFSLILESASTNQTSMYLCASATEGLVANEQFFGPGTRLTVL.

This clonotype was detected ten times or more. This rearrangement joins TRBV6-1 to TRBJ2-5, with 12 nucleotides matching TRBD2. The CDR3 sequence is 18 residues long. The germline CDR1 and CDR2 sequences are MNHNS and SASEGT. The V segment lost 3 bases and the J segment 2 bases; nucleotides outside the gene matches: 10. The CDR3 DNA is TGTGCCAGCAGTGAGGCGCTAGCGGGAGGGCCGGCTCAAGAGACCCAGTACTTC. It encodes CASSEALAGGPAQETQYF.

This clonotype was picked up many times. The gene calls are TRBV28 and TRBJ1-4; D remains unclear. This CDR3 is built from 15 residues. Germline V gene lookup returns CDR1 MDHEN and CDR2 SYDVKM. Trimming stripped 2 bases from V and 5 bases from J, with 12 bases between. CDR3 coding DNA: TGTGCCAGCAGTTTAGCGGTCAGCTCGAATGAAAAACTGTTTTTT. The encoded protein is CASSLAVSSNEKLFF.